A single sample is the source of the 2 T cell receptor beta chains below, sequenced in a study of blood T cell repertoires in COVID-19. TCRdb's table, derived via immunoSEQ multiplex PCR, lists solely in-frame clones and lacks some. In the table there are 150,000 to 200,000 clones, 89% of which are singletons. Sample: peripheral blood. The source is a man aged 40-49 years with acute or convalescent COVID-19.

CDR3: CASSSRTGRGEKLFF. As DNA, the CDR3 is TGCGCCAGCAGCTCCCGGACAGGGAGAGGTGAAAAACTGTTTTTT. The gene calls are TRBV5-1 and TRBJ1-4; 8 positions match TRBD1. The CDR3 totals 15 residues. V lost 3 bases to trimming and J lost 7 bases; unmatched junction nucleotides: 8. The germline V gene encodes CDR1 SGHRS and CDR2 YFSETQ.

V and J are TRBV11-1 and TRBJ2-5; D possibly corresponds to TRBD1 (5 bases). CDR1 and CDR2 from the germline V gene are SGHAT and FQDESV (reference sequence). This CDR3 has 14 residues. Trimming removed 2 bases from V and 4 bases from J, with 11 bases in between. This chain's CDR3 is CASSLLSRAETQYF. The CDR3 DNA sequence: TGTGCCAGCAGCTTATTATCCAGGGCAGAGACCCAGTACTTC. Full variable domain (outside the CDR3, taken from reference TRBV11-1 and TRBJ2-5): EAEVAQSPRYKITEKSQAVAFWCDPISGHATLYWYRQILGQGPELLVQFQDESVVDDSQLPKDRFSAERLKGVDSTLKIQPAELGDSAMYLCASSLLSRAETQYFGPGTRLLVL.